The table lists the clone carrying this T cell receptor (beta chain) with a count of one. The sample is drawn from a study of OX40 agonist ivuxolimab in advanced cancers. This CDR3 is 13 amino acids long. V dropped 3 bases and J dropped 6; count of bases not matched to a gene: 4. Germline V gene sequence: CDR1 SEHNR, CDR2 FQNEAQ (reference sequence). Method: immunoSEQ multiplex PCR; TCRdb's copy keeps in-frame clones and lacks some. The sample holds around 76,000 clones; 94% are singletons and the top ten take around 21%. This chain connects TRBV7-9 to TRBJ2-7, with 8 bases lining up with TRBD1. Here the sequenced sample was CD4+ or CD8+ T cells sorted from blood, taken in a trial of the OX40 agonist ivuxolimab. This TCR was sampled from an adult with an advanced solid tumor such as melanoma, head and neck, liver or kidney cancer. CDR3 in amino acids: CASSFQGAIEQYF. The CDR3 DNA sequence: TGTGCCAGCAGCTTTCAGGGGGCAATCGAGCAGTACTTC.